Each of the 32 T cell receptor beta chains below was sequenced from the same sample in a study of pediatric ulcerative colitis. Only in-frame clones appear in the TCRdb table, and some are missing; sequencing was by immunoSEQ multiplex PCR. The table lists over 9,000 clones, approximately 89% of them singletons, with roughly 7% in the top ten. The sequencing input was blood. Every receptor here comes from a girl aged 5-17 years with moderate ulcerative colitis.

This sequence joins TRBV23-1 and TRBJ2-7; D unclear. TRBV23-1 is reported as an ORF; its role is uncertain. CDR3 length: 12 amino acids. V was clipped by 4 bases and J by 9 bases, with 13 bases between them. CDR3: CASSRDTSVQYF. CDR3 nucleotide sequence: TGCGCCAGCAGTCGCGACACCTCGGTGCAGTACTTC.

This clone has only one observation. The chain uses TRBV11-2 and TRBJ2-5, with TRBD2 matching over 12 bases. Germline trimming cut 5 bases from V and 0 bases from J; bases unmatched to any gene: 4. Germline assignment: CDR1 SGHAT and CDR2 FQNNGV. CDR3 length: 16 residues. CDR3 in amino acids: CASSLTSGGYQETQYF. DNA for the CDR3: TGTGCCAGCAGCCTTACTAGCGGGGGGTACCAAGAGACCCAGTACTTC.

The chain employs TRBV28 and TRBJ1-1; 7 bases are shared with TRBD1. V shed 6 bases and J 0 bases; nucleotides not matched to a gene: 4. Per the germline V gene, CDR1 is MDHEN and CDR2 is SYDVKM. This CDR3 is built from 14 residues. The CDR3 nucleotides read TGTGCCAGCAGACCGGGACAGCTGAACACTGAAGCTTTCTTT. Translated, it gives CASRPGQLNTEAFF.

This clone was recorded a few times. CDR3 amino acids: CASIKPGGTYGYTF. The CDR3 coding sequence is TGTGCCAGCATTAAGCCAGGGGGCACCTATGGCTACACCTTC. The chain is built from TRBV6-1 and TRBJ1-2, with 8 bases identical to TRBD1. CDR3 size: 14 residues. Trimming removed 7 bases from V and 4 bases from J; junction bases left unmatched: 8. Germline assignment: CDR1 MNHNS and CDR2 SASEGT.

This clone was detected a few times. The J gene is TRBJ1-2, the V gene TRBV5-1, with D perhaps matching TRBD1 (6 bases). The CDR3 is 14 residues long. Germline V gives CDR1 SGHRS, CDR2 YFSETQ. V was trimmed by 4 bases and J by 4 bases, leaving 14 bases between them. In nucleotides, the CDR3 is TGCGCCAGCAGCCCTGAGGGGGGCCGCTATGGCTACACCTTC. Protein: CASSPEGGRYGYTF.

The V call is TRBV19, the J call TRBJ2-4, with 9 bases matching TRBD1. The V segment lost 9 bases and the J segment 2 bases; nucleotides outside the gene matches: 5. The CDR3 runs 14 residues. Germline CDR1 LNHDA, CDR2 SQIVND (reference sequence). Here the CDR3 reads CASSDRGTKNIQYF. CDR3 in DNA: TGTGCCAGCAGTGACAGGGGGACCAAAAACATTCAGTACTTC. Supplemented by reference TRBV19 and TRBJ2-4, the full variable domain reads DGGITQSPKYLFRKEGQNVTLSCEQNLNHDAMYWYRQDPGQGLRLIYYSQIVNDFQKGDIAEGYSVSREKKESFPLTVTSAQKNPTAFYLCASSDRGTKNIQYFGAGTRLSVL.

V and J are TRBV7-2 and TRBJ2-7, with 12 nucleotides matching TRBD2. Germline V CDR1 and CDR2: SGHTA, FQGNSA. The CDR3 spans 14 residues. The junction had 3 bases not matched to a gene; V was cut back by 6 bases and J by 3 bases. DNA of the CDR3: TGTGCCAGCAGAATGACTAGCGGGGGCTACGAGCAGTACTTC. Translated, it gives CASRMTSGGYEQYF.

V is TRBV2 and J is TRBJ2-1; possible D gene TRBD2, 5 bases. The CDR3 contains 12 residues. Trimming left V 2 bases short and J 11 bases short, with 10 bases between. Germline V lookup: CDR1 SNHLY, CDR2 FYNNEI. The CDR3: CASSEWWEQQFF. The DNA of the CDR3 is TGTGCCAGCAGTGAATGGTGGGAGCAGCAGTTCTTC.

V is TRBV27 and J is TRBJ2-3; D is unclear. This CDR3 region has 14 residues. Trimming removed 5 bases at V and 6 bases at J, with 15 bases between. CDR1 is MNHEY and CDR2 is SMNVEV in the germline V gene (reference sequence). The CDR3 DNA is TGTGCCAGCAGTCCCGGGTTGGGCTGGGATACGCAGTATTTT. Translating it yields CASSPGLGWDTQYF.

J is TRBJ2-3 and V is TRBV12-5, with 8 bases fitting TRBD2. CDR1 LGHNT and CDR2 FRNRAP come from the germline V gene. The V gene end was trimmed by 5 bases and the J gene end by 0 bases; junction bases not matched to a gene: 7. The CDR3 consists of 16 residues. CDR3 coding DNA: TGTGCTAGTGGTCCCGGGGCTAGCGGGAGCACAGATACGCAGTATTTT. It is translated as CASGPGASGSTDTQYF.

The V and J genes are TRBV18 and TRBJ1-6; TRBD1 agrees at 8 bases. CDR1 is KGHSH, CDR2 LQKENI, per germline. The CDR3 runs 13 residues. V lost 8 bases, J lost 9 bases, and 6 bases stayed unmatched. In nucleotides, the CDR3 is TGTGCCAGCCACGGACAGGGAGCTTCACCCCTCCACTTT. Translating gives CASHGQGASPLHF.

The J gene is TRBJ2-4, the V gene TRBV19; TRBD1 matches at 9 bases. The V gene end was trimmed by 0 bases and the J gene end by 6 bases; junction bases not matched to a gene: 3. Per germline, CDR1 LNHDA and CDR2 SQIVND (reference sequence). This CDR3 spans 15 amino acids. The CDR3 sequence: CASSIEATGGNIQYF. For the CDR3, the DNA is TGTGCCAGTAGTATAGAGGCGACAGGGGGAAACATTCAGTACTTC. Using reference TRBV19 and TRBJ2-4 for the parts outside the CDR3, the full variable domain is DGGITQSPKYLFRKEGQNVTLSCEQNLNHDAMYWYRQDPGQGLRLIYYSQIVNDFQKGDIAEGYSVSREKKESFPLTVTSAQKNPTAFYLCASSIEATGGNIQYFGAGTRLSVL.

This chain joins TRBV5-6 and TRBJ1-4; perhaps TRBD1 as D (6 bases). The germline V and J ends were trimmed by 2 bases and 7 bases, with 12 bases remaining between them. Germline V CDR1 and CDR2: SGHDT, YYEEEE. The CDR3 sequence is 14 residues long. CDR3 sequence: CASSFGQGSEKLFF. The DNA of the CDR3 is TGTGCCAGCAGCTTTGGGCAGGGGAGTGAAAAACTGTTTTTT.

This chain uses TRBV6-1 with TRBJ2-7; D gene uncertain. The ends were cut back, 5 bases at V and 2 bases at J, with 16 bases in the middle. The CDR3 totals 15 residues. Germline lookup yields CDR1 MNHNS and CDR2 SASEGT. The CDR3, as DNA: TGTGCCAGCAGTTTACCGGGCCCGAAAACCTACGAGCAGTACTTC. This codes for CASSLPGPKTYEQYF.

Of note for this clone: At one of its ends the junction is not consistent with the germline gene, which may arise from a read error. The chain carries TRBV6-1 and TRBJ1-6, with 9 positions matching TRBD1. The CDR3 is made up of 19 amino acids. CDR1 and CDR2 (germline): MNHNS, SASEGT. As DNA, the CDR3 is TGTGCCAGCAGTGGGGATCGGACAGGGGCCTTTTACTATCATTCACCCCTCCACTTT. Translation gives CASSGDRTGAFYYHSPLHF.

This rearrangement joins TRBV4-1 to TRBJ1-6; 7 nucleotides line up with TRBD1. From germline, CDR1 is MGHRA and CDR2 YSYEKL. This CDR3 is 16 amino acids long. The ends lost 3 bases at V and 7 bases at J; junction bases unmatched: 9. CDR3 coding DNA: TGCGCCAGCAGCCATTACAGGGGTCAAGCAAATTCACCCCTCCACTTT. Its translation: CASSHYRGQANSPLHF.

The CDR3 protein is CASSPPPVANTEAFF. CDR3 sequence (DNA): TGTGCCAGCAGTCCACCCCCGGTTGCGAACACTGAAGCTTTCTTT. The V gene is TRBV27, the J gene TRBJ1-1; D not resolved. Germline loops: CDR1 MNHEY, CDR2 SMNVEV (reference sequence). With 5 bases removed from V and 1 base from J, the gap between germline ends came to 14 bases. The CDR3 totals 15 residues.

The rearrangement joins TRBV5-1 to TRBJ2-3; D is undetermined. Germline CDR1 SGHRS, CDR2 YFSETQ. The V gene lost 1 base and the J gene lost 4 bases, with 4 bases spanning the gap. The length of the CDR3 is 12 residues. The CDR3 sequence is CASSLRADTQYF. The CDR3 bases are TGCGCCAGCAGCTTGAGGGCAGATACGCAGTATTTT.

The chain is built from TRBV10-3 and TRBJ2-7; 8 bases are a match to TRBD2. The CDR3 has 12 amino acids. The germline V gene has CDR1 ENHRY and CDR2 SYGVKD. V was pared by 8 bases and J by 6 bases, with 6 bases of the junction left unmatched. CDR3: CAISPGGPEQYF. The CDR3 bases are TGTGCCATCTCACCGGGGGGGCCCGAGCAGTACTTC.

In DNA, the CDR3 is TGTGCCAGCAGTTCAAGAGACGGCATCTCTGGAAACACCATATATTTT. This encodes CASSSRDGISGNTIYF. The rearrangement uses TRBV27 and TRBJ1-3; D gene unclear. Germline CDR1 reads MNHEY; CDR2 reads SMNVEV (reference sequence). This CDR3 is 16 amino acids long. V dropped 4 bases and J dropped 0 bases, with 13 bases sitting between them.

This chain links TRBV11-2 with TRBJ2-2, with D possibly being TRBD1 (6 bases). V was shortened by 3 bases and J by 2 bases, with 13 bases between the two germline ends. There are 16 residues in the CDR3. The germline V gene has CDR1 SGHAT and CDR2 FQNNGV. The CDR3 nucleotides are TGTGCCAGCAGCTTGACAGGCGGACTTAACACCGGGGAGCTGTTTTTT. Amino acid sequence: CASSLTGGLNTGELFF.

J is TRBJ1-5 and V is TRBV30; maybe TRBD1 (6 bases). V shed 1 base and J shed 2 bases, with 9 bases lying between them. The CDR3 length is 14 residues. Germline lookup yields CDR1 GTSNPN and CDR2 SVGIG (reference sequence). CDR3 in amino acids: CAWSGGPGNQPQHF. CDR3 in DNA: TGTGCCTGGAGTGGGGGGCCGGGCAATCAGCCCCAGCATTTT. Variable domain in full (rest from reference TRBV30 and TRBJ1-5): SQTIHQWPATLVQPVGSPLSLECTVEGTSNPNLYWYRQAAGRGLQLLFYSVGIGQISSEVPQNLSASRPQDRQFILSSKKLLLSDSGFYLCAWSGGPGNQPQHFGDGTRLSIL.

This clone was observed a handful of times. Here the CDR3 DNA reads TGTGCCAGCTCACCAAGAAGTCCCGGGACAGGGGTAGATACGCAGTATTTT. Its translation is CASSPRSPGTGVDTQYF. The chain uses TRBV18 and TRBJ2-3; 10 bases are shared with TRBD1. The V gene's germline CDR1 is KGHSH and CDR2 LQKENI. V was clipped by 2 bases and J by 5 bases; unmatched bases: 10. CDR3 length: 17 residues.

This chain uses TRBV5-5 with TRBJ2-1; 8 positions match TRBD2. Unmatched junction bases numbered 8, after V lost 2 bases and J lost 7 bases. Germline V gene sequence: CDR1 SGHKS, CDR2 YYEKEE (reference sequence). This CDR3 is built from 15 residues. The CDR3 spells CASSFKSGRDNEQFF. CDR3 nucleotides: TGTGCCAGCAGCTTTAAGAGCGGGAGAGATAATGAGCAGTTCTTC.

The V gene is TRBV2, the J gene TRBJ1-6, with 7 bases that match TRBD1. This CDR3 is 17 amino acids long. V lost 5 bases and J lost 1; bases outside the gene matches: 8. Germline V gene lookup returns CDR1 SNHLY and CDR2 FYNNEI. The CDR3 DNA is TGTGCCAGCAGTCCTCGACAGGGTTGGTCCTATAATTCACCCCTCCACTTT. Protein: CASSPRQGWSYNSPLHF.

The rearrangement links TRBV7-2 to TRBJ2-7; D is possibly TRBD1 (6 bases). V was clipped by 1 base and J by 7 bases, with 17 bases between them. The CDR3 runs to 15 residues. Germline CDR1 SGHTA, CDR2 FQGNSA. The CDR3 sequence is CASSLEAGALQEQYF. The CDR3 nucleotides are TGTGCCAGCAGCTTAGAGGCAGGGGCCCTACAGGAGCAGTACTTC.

The V call is TRBV4-2, the J call TRBJ1-2; D gene ambiguous. The CDR3 loop spans 15 amino acids. Germline loops: CDR1 LGHNA, CDR2 YNFKEQ. Trimming removed 2 bases from V and 2 bases from J, with 12 bases in between. The DNA of the CDR3 is TGTGCCAGCAGCCAAATACCGGGGAAAAACTATGGCTACACCTTC. Amino acid sequence: CASSQIPGKNYGYTF.

The chain carries TRBV18 and TRBJ1-5, with D possibly TRBD1 on 5 matching bases. The CDR3 is made up of 15 amino acids. Germline V CDR1 and CDR2: KGHSH, LQKENI. Between the trimmed V and J ends, which lost 8 bases and 1 base, there was a span of 15 bases. In DNA, the CDR3 is TGTGCCAGCACAAGCCTGGGGGGAAGCAATCAGCCCCAGCATTTT. It specifies CASTSLGGSNQPQHF.

This rearrangement joins TRBV30 to TRBJ2-7; TRBD2 aligns across 11 bases. J gave up 3 bases and V 1 base, and 11 bases lay outside the gene matches. CDR3 length: 17 amino acids. The germline V gene encodes CDR1 GTSNPN and CDR2 SVGIG (reference sequence). The CDR3 loop is CAWSEYLPGLADYEQYF. The CDR3 DNA reads as TGTGCCTGGAGTGAGTACTTGCCGGGACTAGCGGACTACGAGCAGTACTTC. Using reference TRBV30 and TRBJ2-7 for the parts outside the CDR3, the full variable domain is SQTIHQWPATLVQPVGSPLSLECTVEGTSNPNLYWYRQAAGRGLQLLFYSVGIGQISSEVPQNLSASRPQDRQFILSSKKLLLSDSGFYLCAWSEYLPGLADYEQYFGPGTRLTVT.

The rearrangement uses TRBV7-2 and TRBJ2-5; TRBD2 aligns across 11 bases. This CDR3 is 16 amino acids long. The junction had 4 bases not matched to a gene; V was cut back by 3 bases and J by 1 base. CDR1 and CDR2 (germline): SGHTA, FQGNSA. The CDR3: CASSLGLAAAQETQYF. CDR3 DNA sequence: TGTGCCAGCAGCTTGGGACTAGCGGCCGCCCAAGAGACCCAGTACTTC. Filled out from reference TRBV7-2 and TRBJ2-5, the complete variable domain reads GAGVSQSPSNKVTEKGKDVELRCDPISGHTALYWYRQSLGQGLEFLIYFQGNSAPDKSGLPSDRFSAERTGGSVSTLTIQRTQQEDSAVYLCASSLGLAAAQETQYFGPGTRLLVL.

This chain links TRBV23-1 with TRBJ2-5; TRBD1 aligns across 9 bases. TRBV23-1 is marked as an open reading frame, function uncertain. This CDR3 region has 16 residues. J lost 5 bases, V lost 7 bases, and 14 bases had no gene match. The CDR3 protein is CASTRLQGAARETQYF. CDR3 bases: TGCGCCAGCACCCGGTTACAGGGGGCAGCGAGGGAGACCCAGTACTTC.

The V call is TRBV7-9, the J call TRBJ2-7, with TRBD1 matching over 7 bases. The CDR3 extends over 13 amino acids. Unmatched junction bases numbered 8, after V lost 5 bases and J lost 7 bases. Per germline, CDR1 SEHNR and CDR2 FQNEAQ (reference sequence). The CDR3 region is CASSPAGGLEQYF. CDR3 nucleotide sequence: TGTGCCAGCAGCCCCGCAGGGGGTCTAGAGCAGTACTTC.